The 3 T cell receptor beta chains in this list originate from one sample, sequenced in a study of glioma-infiltrating T cells after dendritic cell vaccination. Time point of the sample: after dendritic cell vaccination, including at tumor progression/relapse. The data were produced by immunoSEQ multiplex PCR, yet TCRdb's version contains in-frame clones alone and is incomplete. The sample lists around 92,000 clones, 75% to 90% occurring once. Sequencing was performed on blood, taken after dendritic cell vaccination. The receptors come from a human donor with glioblastoma.

J is TRBJ1-2 and V is TRBV11-2; no reliable D call. The CDR3 spans 12 residues. Germline V gene sequence: CDR1 SGHAT, CDR2 FQNNGV. Trimming removed 2 bases from V and 5 bases from J, with 6 bases in between. CDR3 sequence (DNA): TGTGCCAGCAGCTTACGAGGTTATGGCTACACCTTC. This gives the protein CASSLRGYGYTF. Variable domain in full (rest from reference TRBV11-2 and TRBJ1-2): EAGVAQSPRYKIIEKRQSVAFWCNPISGHATLYWYQQILGQGPKLLIQFQNNGVVDDSQLPKDRFSAERLKGVDSTLKIQPAKLEDSAVYLCASSLRGYGYTFGSGTRLTVV.

This clone was counted once. This sequence joins TRBV2 and TRBJ2-1, with 7 bases identical to TRBD1. Germline CDR1 SNHLY, CDR2 FYNNEI. V lost 7 bases, J lost 0 bases, and 3 bases stayed unmatched. This CDR3 comprises 14 residues. This CDR3 reads CASIQGSSYNEQFF. The CDR3 DNA reads as TGTGCCAGCATACAGGGGAGCTCCTACAATGAGCAGTTCTTC.

V gene TRBV28 combines with J gene TRBJ1-2; TRBD1 aligns across 7 bases. Germline V gene sequence: CDR1 MDHEN, CDR2 SYDVKM. The CDR3 loop spans 13 amino acids. V was pared by 2 bases and J by 8 bases, with 5 bases of the junction left unmatched. CDR3 nucleotides: TGTGCCAGCAGTTTAGAAGGGGGCGGGGGCTACACCTTC. This translates into CASSLEGGGGYTF.